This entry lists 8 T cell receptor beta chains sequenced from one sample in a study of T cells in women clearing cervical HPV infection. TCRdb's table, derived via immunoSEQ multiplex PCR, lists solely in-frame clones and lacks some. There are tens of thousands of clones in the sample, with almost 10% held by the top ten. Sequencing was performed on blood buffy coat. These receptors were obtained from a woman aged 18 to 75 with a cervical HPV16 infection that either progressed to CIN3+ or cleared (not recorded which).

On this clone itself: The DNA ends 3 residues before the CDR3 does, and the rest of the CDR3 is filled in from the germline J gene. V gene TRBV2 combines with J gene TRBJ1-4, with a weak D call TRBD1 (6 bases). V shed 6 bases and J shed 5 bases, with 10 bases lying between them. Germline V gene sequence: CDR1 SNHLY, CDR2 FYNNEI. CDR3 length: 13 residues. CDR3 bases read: TGTGCCAGCAGCGCTACAGGGAATGAAAAA. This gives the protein CASSATGNEK. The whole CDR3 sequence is CASSATGNEKLFF.

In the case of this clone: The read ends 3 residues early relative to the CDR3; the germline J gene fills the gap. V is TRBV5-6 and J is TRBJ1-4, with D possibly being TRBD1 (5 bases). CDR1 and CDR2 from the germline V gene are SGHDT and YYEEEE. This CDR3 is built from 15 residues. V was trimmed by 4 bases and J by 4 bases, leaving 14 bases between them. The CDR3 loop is CASSPLTEDNEKLFF. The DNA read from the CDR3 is TGTGCCAGCAGCCCGTTGACAGAGGATAATGAAAAA.

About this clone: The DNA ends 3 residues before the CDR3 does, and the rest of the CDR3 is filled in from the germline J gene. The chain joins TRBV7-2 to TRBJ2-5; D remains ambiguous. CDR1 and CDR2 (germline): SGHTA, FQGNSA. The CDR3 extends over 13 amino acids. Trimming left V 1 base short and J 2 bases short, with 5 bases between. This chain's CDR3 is CASSLGAQETQYF. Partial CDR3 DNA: TGTGCCAGCAGCTTAGGGGCGCAAGAGACC.

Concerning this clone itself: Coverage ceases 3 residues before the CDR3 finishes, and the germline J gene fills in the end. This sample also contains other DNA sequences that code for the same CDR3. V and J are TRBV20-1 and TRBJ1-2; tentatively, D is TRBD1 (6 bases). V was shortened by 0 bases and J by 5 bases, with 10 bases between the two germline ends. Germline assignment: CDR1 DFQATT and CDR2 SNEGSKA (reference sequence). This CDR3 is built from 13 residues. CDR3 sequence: CSAREGAGYGYTF. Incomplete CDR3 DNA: TGCAGTGCTAGAGAGGGGGCTGGGTATGGC.

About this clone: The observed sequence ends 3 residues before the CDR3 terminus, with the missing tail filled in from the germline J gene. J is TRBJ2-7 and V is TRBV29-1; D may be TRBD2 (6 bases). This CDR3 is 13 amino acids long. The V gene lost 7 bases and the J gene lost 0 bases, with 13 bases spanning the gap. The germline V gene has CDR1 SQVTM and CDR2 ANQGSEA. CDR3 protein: CSGQGGSSYEQYF. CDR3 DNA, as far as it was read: TGCAGCGGCCAGGGAGGTTCCTCCTACGAG.

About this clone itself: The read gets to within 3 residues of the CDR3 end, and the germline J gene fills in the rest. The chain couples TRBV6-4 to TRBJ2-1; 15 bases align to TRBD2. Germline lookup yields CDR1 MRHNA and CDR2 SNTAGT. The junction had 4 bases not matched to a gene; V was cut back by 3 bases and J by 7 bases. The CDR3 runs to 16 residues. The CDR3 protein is CASSEAGTSGRNEQFF. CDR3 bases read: TGTGCCAGCAGTGAGGCCGGGACTAGCGGGAGGAATGAG.

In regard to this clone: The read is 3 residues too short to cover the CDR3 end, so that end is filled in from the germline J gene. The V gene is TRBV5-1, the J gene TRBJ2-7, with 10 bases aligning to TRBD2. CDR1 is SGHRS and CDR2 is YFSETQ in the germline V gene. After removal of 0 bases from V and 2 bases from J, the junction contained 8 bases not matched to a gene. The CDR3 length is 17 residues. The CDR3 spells CASSLEASGRGTYEQYF. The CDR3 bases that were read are TGCGCCAGCAGCTTGGAGGCTAGCGGGAGAGGGACCTACGAG.

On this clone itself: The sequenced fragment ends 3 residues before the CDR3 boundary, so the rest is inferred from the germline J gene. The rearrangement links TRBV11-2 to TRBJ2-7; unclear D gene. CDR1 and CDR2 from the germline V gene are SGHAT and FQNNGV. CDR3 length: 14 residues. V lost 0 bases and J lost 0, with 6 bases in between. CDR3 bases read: TGTGCCAGCAGCTTAGACAGAACCTCCTACGAG. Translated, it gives CASSLDRTSYE. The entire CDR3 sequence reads CASSLDRTSYEQYF.